The 14 T cell receptor beta chains given below trace back to one sample, sequenced in a study of graft-versus-host responses after intestinal transplantation (dated by TCRdb to 2020 to 2023). To prepare the library, the immunoSEQ multiplex PCR assay was applied. TCRdb carries this immuneACCESS record with in-frame sequences only. Its versions omit some clonotypes, under half of them owing to an unresolved V gene in the studies checked, with the rest unexplained. Across this sample there are about 110,000 clones, with around 94% seen only once. Approximately 0.22% of the sample is taken by the ten largest. What this sample's time point label stands for: cells obtained before transplantation from donor or recipient. Their antigen targets remain unknown. Sequenced here: unstimulated CD4+ T cells sorted from spleen or lymph node cells, sampled before transplant. The receptors come from a human donor who was the organ donor for an intestinal transplant.

This sequence joins TRBV6-5 and TRBJ1-1; D is perhaps TRBD1 (5 bases). V shed 6 bases and J shed 1 base, with 12 bases lying between them. This CDR3 spans 14 amino acids. Germline V gene lookup returns CDR1 MNHEY and CDR2 SVGAGI. The CDR3 is CASSPRVRNTEAFF. CDR3 sequence (DNA): TGTGCCAGCAGCCCCAGGGTCCGGAACACTGAAGCTTTCTTT.

V and J are TRBV28 and TRBJ1-4; 8 nucleotides align to TRBD1. This CDR3 contains 14 residues. CDR1 MDHEN and CDR2 SYDVKM come from the germline V gene. Trimming removed 6 bases from V and 6 bases from J; junction bases left unmatched: 6. The CDR3 reads CASSPADRDEKLFF. In nucleotides, the CDR3 is TGTGCCAGCAGCCCCGCGGACAGGGATGAAAAACTGTTTTTT.

The V call is TRBV11-2, the J call TRBJ2-1; TRBD2 is a possible D gene (6 bases). The CDR3 is 15 residues long. Germline V gene lookup returns CDR1 SGHAT and CDR2 FQNNGV. Trimming shortened V by 5 bases and J by 0 bases, and 11 bases separated the two germline ends. CDR3 nucleotide sequence: TGTGCCAGCAGCGGCGGGGTCATCTCCTACAATGAGCAGTTCTTC. It specifies CASSGGVISYNEQFF.

The chain has TRBV6-6 and TRBJ1-2; no definite D call. The germline V gene encodes CDR1 MNHNY and CDR2 SVGAGI (reference sequence). V was trimmed by 0 bases and J by 0 bases, leaving 8 bases between them. This CDR3 is built from 15 residues. In DNA, the CDR3 is TGTGCCAGCAGTTACTCGCTAGGGTCTAACTATGGCTACACCTTC. Its protein product is CASSYSLGSNYGYTF.

This chain joins TRBV2 and TRBJ2-7; TRBD2 aligns across 9 bases. The germline V gene has CDR1 SNHLY and CDR2 FYNNEI. V was clipped by 2 bases and J by 3 bases; unmatched bases: 5. This CDR3 region has 15 residues. CDR3 nucleotide sequence: TGTGCCAGCAGTGAAACCTTACTAGCGGGCTACGAGCAGTACTTC. This codes for CASSETLLAGYEQYF.

The chain employs TRBV5-1 and TRBJ2-2, with D possibly matching TRBD1 (6 bases). In germline, CDR1 is SGHRS, CDR2 YFSETQ. The CDR3 runs 15 residues. V was pared by 1 base and J by 1 base, with 8 bases between. The CDR3 bases are TGCGCCAGCAGCTTGATACAGGGGAACACCGGGGAGCTGTTTTTT. Translated, it gives CASSLIQGNTGELFF.

J is TRBJ2-7 and V is TRBV25-1, with 7 bases identical to TRBD1. This CDR3 comprises 14 residues. V lost 6 bases and J lost 4; bases outside the gene matches: 9. Per germline, CDR1 MGHDK and CDR2 SYGVNS. CDR3 nucleotide sequence: TGTGCCAGCAGCCTGAGAGGGGGCAATTACGAGCAGTACTTC. It encodes CASSLRGGNYEQYF.

This sequence joins TRBV2 and TRBJ1-2; no definite D call. The ends were cut back, 4 bases at V and 2 bases at J, with 11 bases in the middle. The CDR3 contains 14 residues. CDR1 SNHLY and CDR2 FYNNEI come from the germline V gene. For the CDR3, the DNA is TGTGCCAGCAGTGGTTTGATAGGGAACTATGGCTACACCTTC. Its protein product is CASSGLIGNYGYTF.

The chain is built from TRBV5-6 and TRBJ2-4; D possibly corresponds to TRBD1 (5 bases). CDR3 size: 16 residues. Deletions cut 0 bases from V and 0 bases from J, with 10 bases between. The germline V gene has CDR1 SGHDT and CDR2 YYEEEE. This CDR3 is CASSLDPTGAKNIQYF. The CDR3 DNA reads as TGTGCCAGCAGCTTGGATCCAACAGGAGCCAAAAACATTCAGTACTTC. Complete variable domain (other parts from reference TRBV5-6 and TRBJ2-4): DAGVTQSPTHLIKTRGQQVTLRCSPKSGHDTVSWYQQALGQGPQFIFQYYEEEERQRGNFPDRFSGHQFPNYSSELNVNALLLGDSALYLCASSLDPTGAKNIQYFGAGTRLSVL.

This clone was seen a single time. This chain connects TRBV27 to TRBJ2-2, with 8 positions matching TRBD1. The germline V gene encodes CDR1 MNHEY and CDR2 SMNVEV (reference sequence). V lost 6 bases to trimming and J lost 1 base; unmatched junction nucleotides: 1. This CDR3 region has 14 residues. DNA for the CDR3: TGTGCCAGCAGGGGACAGGTGAACACCGGGGAGCTGTTTTTT. Amino acid sequence: CASRGQVNTGELFF.

The chain couples TRBV29-1 to TRBJ2-5; 7 bases align to TRBD2. The V segment lost 4 bases and the J segment 5 bases; nucleotides outside the gene matches: 10. CDR1 is SQVTM and CDR2 is ANQGSEA in the germline V gene. This CDR3 contains 14 residues. CDR3 in amino acids: CSVGRGGVGETQYF. DNA for the CDR3: TGCAGCGTTGGCCGCGGGGGTGTCGGGGAGACCCAGTACTTC.

This chain links TRBV7-6 with TRBJ2-7, with D possibly matching TRBD1 (6 bases). V shed 1 base and J shed 5 bases, with 12 bases lying between them. CDR3 length equals 14 residues. Germline CDR1 and CDR2: SGHVS and FNYEAQ. CDR3 protein: CASSLGTQGHEQYF. CDR3 DNA sequence: TGTGCCAGCAGCTTAGGTACACAGGGACACGAGCAGTACTTC.

The chain carries TRBV7-3 and TRBJ2-3; the match to TRBD2 covers 15 bases. Germline V gene sequence: CDR1 SGHTA, CDR2 FQGTGA. The CDR3 spans 16 residues. V was clipped by 5 bases and J by 4 bases; unmatched bases: 4. The CDR3, as DNA: TGTGCCAGCAGCCCAGGACTAGCGGGAGGGTCAGATACGCAGTATTTT. Translation gives CASSPGLAGGSDTQYF.

This chain connects TRBV30 to TRBJ1-1, with a weak D call TRBD1 (6 bases). The CDR3 loop spans 19 amino acids. Germline V CDR1 and CDR2: GTSNPN, SVGIG (reference sequence). V lost 0 bases to trimming and J lost 0 bases, with 23 bases between them. The CDR3 sequence: CAWSVPGRGYVYVNTEAFF. The CDR3 coding sequence is TGTGCCTGGAGTGTCCCGGGCAGGGGATATGTTTACGTGAACACTGAAGCTTTCTTT.